Judged by abundance, the clone carrying this T cell receptor (beta chain) is medium-sized. Its antigen is unidentified. Per the study methods: Between-group CDR3 differences, defined by clinicopathological status, yielded a distant-metastasis classifier for papillary thyroid cancer. With MiXCR, TCRdb reprocessed the PCR reads. TCRdb's processing, not the authors' own work, is the source of the V and J calls. The sample contains 15,000 to 20,000 clones, 34% of which appear only once. There were no patients who had received any treatment before thyroid surgery. Per the germline V gene, CDR1 is GTSNPN and CDR2 is SVGIG (reference sequence). The CDR3 is made up of 15 amino acids. Trimming removed 3 bases at V and 7 bases at J, with 16 bases between. This record belongs to a study of metastatic and nonmetastatic thyroid tumors. Study results and limitations: For both blood and tumor, malignant thyroid tumors reportedly showed significantly higher TCR beta diversity than benign nodules did.

This sequence originates from a female donor with papillary thyroid cancer or a benign thyroid nodule (not recorded which). Some clones in this sample may be carry-over from other donors' samples. The chain couples TRBV30 to TRBJ1-6; a possible D gene is TRBD1 (6 bases). Sequenced: tumor tissue. The CDR3 loop reads CAWRFRQGLNSPLHF. DNA of the CDR3: TGTGCCTGGAGATTTAGGCAGGGGTTAAATTCACCCCTCCACTTT.